This T cell receptor (beta chain) was sequenced for a study of prognosis after radiotherapy for stage I lung cancer. Study details: Those with stage I non-small cell lung cancer who took part were enrolled between early 2018 and January 2019. The study gave no patient concurrent therapy with stereotactic body radiotherapy.

Genomic DNA was the source, and TCR beta CDR3 was amplified from it by two-round multiplex PCR. With primers specific to each TRBV and TRBJ gene, the first-round PCR was performed. From the multiplex PCR reads, TCRdb called clonotypes with MiXCR, one entry per CDR3 protein. This sample has some 23,000 distinct CDR3 sequences, with roughly 40% found just once. At each of two time points, six milliliters of venous blood were taken. J was trimmed by 7 bases and V by 3 bases; bases with no gene match: 7. Germline loops: CDR1 DFQATT, CDR2 SNEGSKA (reference sequence). The CDR3 consists of 14 residues. At least ten counts were recorded for this clonotype. Its antigen remains unidentified. General study points: As reported, TRBV and TRBJ gene usage differed between patients who had metastases and those who did not.

This chain links TRBV20-1 with TRBJ1-5, with 9 positions matching TRBD1. The sequencing used PBMCs, collected before or after stereotactic body radiation therapy (not recorded which). This TCR was sampled from a donor over 45 with non-small cell lung cancer. CDR3 nucleotide sequence: TGCAGTGCTAGTGGACAGGGGTTTAACCAGCCCCAGCATTTT. It encodes CSASGQGFNQPQHF.